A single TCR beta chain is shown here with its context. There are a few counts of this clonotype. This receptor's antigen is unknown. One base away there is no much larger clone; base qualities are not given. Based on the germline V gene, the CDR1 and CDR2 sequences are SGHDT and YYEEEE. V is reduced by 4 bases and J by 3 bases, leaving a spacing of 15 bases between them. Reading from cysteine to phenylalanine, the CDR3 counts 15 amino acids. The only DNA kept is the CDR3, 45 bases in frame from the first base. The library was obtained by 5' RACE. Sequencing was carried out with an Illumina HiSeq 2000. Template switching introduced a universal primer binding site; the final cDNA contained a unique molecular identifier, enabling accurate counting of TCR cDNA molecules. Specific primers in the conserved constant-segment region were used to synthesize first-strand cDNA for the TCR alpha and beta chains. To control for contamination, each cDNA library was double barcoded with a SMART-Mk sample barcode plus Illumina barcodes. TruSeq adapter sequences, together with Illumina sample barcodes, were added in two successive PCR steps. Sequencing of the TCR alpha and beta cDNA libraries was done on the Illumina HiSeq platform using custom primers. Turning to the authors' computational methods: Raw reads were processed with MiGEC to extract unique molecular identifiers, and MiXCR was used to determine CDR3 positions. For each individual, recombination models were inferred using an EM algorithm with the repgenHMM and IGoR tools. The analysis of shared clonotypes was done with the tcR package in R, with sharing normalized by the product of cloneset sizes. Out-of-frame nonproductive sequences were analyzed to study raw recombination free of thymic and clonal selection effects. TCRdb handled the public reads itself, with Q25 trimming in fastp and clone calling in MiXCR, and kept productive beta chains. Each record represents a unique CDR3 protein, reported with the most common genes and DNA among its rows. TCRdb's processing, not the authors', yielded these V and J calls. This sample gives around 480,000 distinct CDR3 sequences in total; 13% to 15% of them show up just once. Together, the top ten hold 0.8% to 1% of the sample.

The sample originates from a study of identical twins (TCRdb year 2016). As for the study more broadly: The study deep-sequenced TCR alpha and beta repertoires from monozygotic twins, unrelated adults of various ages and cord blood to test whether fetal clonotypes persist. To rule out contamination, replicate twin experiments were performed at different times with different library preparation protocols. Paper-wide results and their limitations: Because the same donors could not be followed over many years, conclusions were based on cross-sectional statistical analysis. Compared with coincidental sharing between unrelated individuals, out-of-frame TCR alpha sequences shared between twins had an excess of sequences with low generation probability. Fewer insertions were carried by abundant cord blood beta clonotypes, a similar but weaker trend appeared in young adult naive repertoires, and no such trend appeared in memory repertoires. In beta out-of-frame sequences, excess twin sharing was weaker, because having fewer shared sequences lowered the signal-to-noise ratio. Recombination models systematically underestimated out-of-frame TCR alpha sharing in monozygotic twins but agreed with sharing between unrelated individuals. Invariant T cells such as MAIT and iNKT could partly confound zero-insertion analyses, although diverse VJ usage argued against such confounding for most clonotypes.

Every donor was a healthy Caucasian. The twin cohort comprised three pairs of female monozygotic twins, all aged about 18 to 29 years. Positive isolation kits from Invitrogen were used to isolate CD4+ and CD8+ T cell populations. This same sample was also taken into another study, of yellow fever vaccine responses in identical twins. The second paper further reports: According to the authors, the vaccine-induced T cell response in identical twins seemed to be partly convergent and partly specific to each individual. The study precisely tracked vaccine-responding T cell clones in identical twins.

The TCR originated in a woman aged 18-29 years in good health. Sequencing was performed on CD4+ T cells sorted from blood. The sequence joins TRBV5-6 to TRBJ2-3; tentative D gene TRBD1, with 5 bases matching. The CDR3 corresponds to CASSGWKGPTDTQYF. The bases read TGTGCCAGCAGCGGGTGGAAGGGGCCAACAGATACGCAGTATTTT. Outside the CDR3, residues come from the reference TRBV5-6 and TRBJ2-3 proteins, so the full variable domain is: DAGVTQSPTHLIKTRGQQVTLRCSPKSGHDTVSWYQQALGQGPQFIFQYYEEEERQRGNFPDRFSGHQFPNYSSELNVNALLLGDSALYLCASSGWKGPTDTQYFGPGTRLTVL.